The present entry profiles one TCR beta chain with its context. This clone appeared many times. The target of this receptor is not known. The record has no base qualities; no much larger clone is one base away. The record originates from a study of metastatic and nonmetastatic thyroid tumors (TCRdb year 2020). Background on the whole study: The researchers compared repertoires between peripheral blood samples and tumor or nodule tissue samples from patients with malignant or benign thyroid disease.

No treatment had been received by any patient before thyroid surgery. Using T-cell receptor beta sequencing, the researchers looked back retrospectively at clinical samples from patients, gathered between about 2012 and 2018. The method behind the library was PCR. The instrument was an Illumina HiSeq 4000. High-throughput sequencing was used to profile the TCR beta-chain CDR3 region of each patient. On the study's bioinformatics: CDR3 differences across clinicopathological groups were used to build a classifier for discriminating distant-metastatic papillary thyroid cancer patients. Repertoire diversity was assessed with the Shannon index, and tumor-blood repertoire similarity with the Morisita-Horn index. TCRdb cleaned the public reads at Q25 with fastp, built clones with MiXCR and kept in-frame beta chains. The V and J calls here are based on TCRdb, not the publication. The sample includes 60,000 to 75,000 clones, with roughly 4.1% observed a single time. Approximately 20% of the sample is taken by the ten largest.

Results and caveats for the whole study, not just this receptor: In both blood and tumor samples, TCR beta diversity was reported to be significantly higher in malignant tumors than in benign nodules.

V lost 3 bases and J lost 5 bases; the stretch between them is 8 bases long. From cysteine to phenylalanine, the CDR3 is 13 amino acids long. Only the CDR3 region is kept as DNA, spanning 39 bases read in frame from base 1. The germline V gene supplies CDR1 SGHRS and CDR2 YFSETQ. The sequenced material came from blood. The rearranged chain carries TRBV5-1 and TRBJ2-2; no D gene is confidently identified. The TCR comes from a female donor with papillary thyroid cancer or a benign thyroid nodule (not recorded which). Some clones in this sample may be carry-over from other donors' samples. The CDR3 corresponds to CASSSGETGELFF. In nucleotide form, the sequence is TGCGCCAGCAGCTCGGGCGAGACCGGGGAGCTGTTTTTT.